The 16 T cell receptor beta chains below were found in one sample sequenced in a study of CXCR3-negative and CXCR3-positive naive CD8 T cells. Carrying UMI labels, the TRB cDNA libraries were prepared through 5' RACE. TCRdb re-called the 5' RACE reads; every CDR3 protein appears as one record, without DNA. The sample has 150,000 or so distinct CDR3 sequences; the top ten hold roughly 0.31%. The sequenced sample was naive CXCR3- CD8+ T cells from blood. Subset specified: CD45RO-CCR7+CD27+CD95- naive CD8+ T cells lacking CXCR3 (TNR3-). These receptors originate from a human donor in good health. Some clones in this sample may be carry-over from other donors' samples.

The chain combines TRBV12-3 or TRBV12-4 with TRBJ2-5; TCRdb picks TRBD2, but there is no DNA to check that call. CDR3 length: 14 amino acids. The CDR3 is CASSPSPRQETQYF.

The chain employs TRBV15 and TRBJ2-3; lacking DNA, the TRBD2 call made by TCRdb goes unchecked. There are 17 residues in the CDR3. CDR1 is LNHNV, CDR2 YYDKDF, per germline (reference sequence). CDR3 in amino acids: CATSRDSGGSRGDTQYF.

CDR3: CASGMTSSYEQYF. The J gene is TRBJ2-7, the V gene TRBV12-5; TCRdb proposes TRBD2, but this gene call is untestable without DNA. The CDR3 runs to 13 residues. Looked up from germline, CDR1 is LGHNT and CDR2 is FRNRAP.

The chain uses TRBV7-9 and TRBJ2-7; TCRdb's assignment of TRBD2 cannot be checked, as there is no DNA. The CDR3 is 16 amino acids. CDR1 is SEHNR and CDR2 is FQNEAQ in the germline V gene (reference sequence). The CDR3 reads CASSWEGASGSYEQYF.

This chain's CDR3 is CASTRSRESYEQYF. The rearrangement links TRBV28 to TRBJ2-7. This CDR3 contains 14 residues. CDR1 and CDR2 from the germline V gene are MDHEN and SYDVKM. The entire variable domain, with the rest obtained from reference TRBV28 and TRBJ2-7, is as follows: DVKVTQSSRYLVKRTGEKVFLECVQDMDHENMFWYRQDPGLGLRLIYFSYDVKMKEKGDIPEGYSVSREKKERFSLILESASTNQTSMYLCASTRSRESYEQYFGPGTRLTVT.

This sequence joins TRBV5-1 and TRBJ1-1. This CDR3 comprises 14 residues. Germline CDR1 and CDR2: SGHRS and YFSETQ. CDR3 sequence: CASSLELLNTEAFF.

V gene TRBV12-5 combines with J gene TRBJ2-1; TCRdb designates TRBD1, a call that cannot be tested without DNA. The CDR3 sequence is 14 residues long. In germline, CDR1 is LGHNT, CDR2 FRNRAP. The CDR3 sequence: CASGFGQSYNEQFF.

V usage is TRBV29-1 and J usage is TRBJ2-1; as DNA is missing, the TRBD2 call by TCRdb cannot be tested. The CDR3 spans 18 residues. CDR1 and CDR2 (germline): SQVTM, ANQGSEA. The CDR3 loop reads CSVDFGLAGGTSYNEQFF.

This sequence joins TRBV4-2 and TRBJ1-6. The CDR3 totals 18 residues. Germline lookup yields CDR1 LGHNA and CDR2 YNFKEQ. CDR3 loop: CASSQDSYGVADNSPLHF.

The gene calls are TRBV11-2 and TRBJ2-5; no DNA is available, so the TRBD2 call from TCRdb remains unchecked. The CDR3 runs 12 residues. Germline-derived CDR1 and CDR2 are SGHAT and FQNNGV. The CDR3 sequence is CATSGDQETQYF.

The chain employs TRBV28 and TRBJ2-2; TCRdb names TRBD1, which stays unverified in the absence of DNA. Germline assignment: CDR1 MDHEN and CDR2 SYDVKM. The CDR3 runs 15 residues. CDR3 residues: CASSFSVDRDGELFF.

CDR3 sequence: CASSASLGGNTGELFF. The genes are TRBV7-3 and TRBJ2-2; TCRdb gives TRBD1 as the D gene, but with no DNA this cannot be confirmed. There are 16 residues in the CDR3. Germline CDR1 and CDR2: SGHTA and FQGTGA.

This sequence joins TRBV5-1 and TRBJ2-7. This CDR3 is 13 amino acids long. Germline assignment: CDR1 SGHRS and CDR2 YFSETQ. This CDR3 reads CASRAEGSYEQYF.

J is TRBJ2-7 and V is TRBV18. The germline V gene encodes CDR1 KGHSH and CDR2 LQKENI. CDR3 length: 14 residues. CDR3 loop: CASSPPIAFYEQYF.

V and J are TRBV27 and TRBJ2-7. The CDR3 sequence is 13 residues long. The germline gives CDR1 MNHEY, CDR2 SMNVEV (reference sequence). CDR3 region: CASSLSPNYEQYF.

The chain combines TRBV6-2 or TRBV6-3 with TRBJ2-5; TCRdb reports TRBD2, a call that lacks DNA to check it against. The CDR3 extends over 14 amino acids. Germline CDR1 MNHEY, CDR2 SVGEGT. CDR3 sequence reads: CASRSGGGGETQYF.